This TCR beta chain was profiled in a study of blood T cells in healthy people across ages. The study, taken as a whole, reports: Researchers deemed the diversity estimates from one million T cells underestimates.

Concerning this clonotype: Its antigen is still unknown.

For the second PCR, which ran for roughly 6 to 11 cycles, a sample-barcoded 5' primer and a J-beta primer mix were used. Template switching added a 12-random-nucleotide identifier to every cDNA molecule. TCRdb re-derived calls from the 5' RACE reads in MiXCR, one entry per CDR3 protein. The sample consists of about 830,000 distinct CDR3 sequences, roughly 60% of them appearing once. The germline gives CDR1 LGHNA, CDR2 YNFKEQ. The CDR3 totals 15 residues. J is TRBJ2-4 and V is TRBV4-2; 7 nucleotides align to TRBD2. The end of the DNA aligns better with TRBJ2-7, so the J call may be wrong. What was sequenced was blood. This TCR was recovered from a man aged 30 to 39 in good health. This CDR3 reads CASSQGSGLDYEQYF. CDR3 bases: TGTGCCAGCAGCCAGGGGAGCGGACTAGACTACGAGCAGTACTTC.